Shown below are 31 T cell receptor beta chains from a single sample sequenced in a study of PD-L1 blockade in urothelial cancer. Assay: immunoSEQ multiplex PCR; the TCRdb copy retains only in-frame clones and omits some. The table records tens of thousands of clones, 70% to 90% of them present only once. Time point of the sample: pretreatment peripheral blood. This material consisted of PBMCs, taken around atezolizumab (anti-PD-L1) treatment. The source is a man older than 75 with urothelial cancer.

The CDR3 DNA reads TGCGCCAGCAGCCAAGGGGACTATTCGGTTGCTTTCTTT. Protein: CASSQGDYSVAFF. The chain links TRBV4-1 to TRBJ1-1, with a tentative D call TRBD1 (5 bases). Germline V gene sequence: CDR1 MGHRA, CDR2 YSYEKL. The CDR3 is made up of 13 amino acids. The germline V and J ends were trimmed by 1 base and 11 bases, with 14 bases remaining between them.

CDR3 nucleotide sequence: TGCAGCGTGGGACAGGGTACTGAAAAACTGTTTTTT. Encoded protein: CSVGQGTEKLFF. The gene calls are TRBV29-1 and TRBJ1-4; TRBD1 agrees at 9 bases. The V gene's germline CDR1 is SQVTM and CDR2 ANQGSEA. There are 12 residues in the CDR3. Trimming took 6 bases from V and 7 from J; bases not matched to a gene: 3.

The CDR3 region has the DNA TGCAGTGCTAGGGGGCCATACGAGCAGTACTTC. Protein sequence: CSARGPYEQYF. V gene TRBV20-1 combines with J gene TRBJ2-7; TRBD1 is a possible D gene (5 bases). The CDR3 loop spans 11 amino acids. Per germline, CDR1 DFQATT and CDR2 SNEGSKA (reference sequence). V gave up 3 bases and J gave up 4 bases, with 7 bases separating them.

This clone was picked up one time. V is TRBV19 and J is TRBJ1-1, with 7 bases lining up with TRBD1. The CDR3 is 14 amino acids. V lost 11 bases to trimming and J lost 4 bases; unmatched junction nucleotides: 13. The germline V gene has CDR1 LNHDA and CDR2 SQIVND (reference sequence). The CDR3 DNA reads TGTGCCGTGAGGCGTGAGGGGGCGCCCACTGAAGCTTTCTTT. Amino acids: CAVRREGAPTEAFF.

The chain joins TRBV7-8 to TRBJ2-3; 7 bases match TRBD2. The germline gives CDR1 SGHVS, CDR2 FQNEAQ. The CDR3 totals 15 residues. V lost 5 bases, J lost 4 bases, and 9 bases stayed unmatched. CDR3 DNA sequence: TGTGCCAGCAGCGCGGGGGACTTTGGTGCAGATACGCAGTATTTT. Translation gives CASSAGDFGADTQYF.

This clone ranks as medium-sized. The V gene is TRBV27, the J gene TRBJ2-1, with 7 bases that match TRBD2. Germline V gene data show CDR1 as MNHEY and CDR2 as SMNVEV (reference sequence). CDR3 length: 16 amino acids. Unmatched junction bases numbered 13, after V lost 5 bases and J lost 6 bases. CDR3 sequence reads: CASSPYPREVFNEQFF. DNA of the CDR3: TGTGCCAGCAGTCCCTACCCTCGGGAGGTCTTCAATGAGCAGTTCTTC.

CDR3 coding DNA: TGTGCCAGCAGCCCCGGGACAAATCCCACCGGGGAGCTGTTTTTT. As protein: CASSPGTNPTGELFF. V is TRBV5-4 and J is TRBJ2-2; TRBD1 is a possible D gene (6 bases). In germline, CDR1 is SGHNT, CDR2 YYREEE (reference sequence). The CDR3 consists of 15 residues. The V gene lost 4 bases and the J gene lost 4 bases, with 14 bases spanning the gap. Full variable domain (outside the CDR3, taken from reference TRBV5-4 and TRBJ2-2): ETGVTQSPTHLIKTRGQQVTLRCSSQSGHNTVSWYQQALGQGPQFIFQYYREEENGRGNFPPRFSGLQFPNYSSELNVNALELDDSALYLCASSPGTNPTGELFFGEGSRLTVL.

CDR3 region: CASSPDRDTGELFF. CDR3 sequence (DNA): TGTGCCAGCAGCCCCGACAGGGACACCGGGGAGCTGTTTTTT. The genes are TRBV11-3 and TRBJ2-2, with 7 nucleotides matching TRBD1. V was pared by 5 bases and J by 3 bases, with 3 bases of the junction left unmatched. CDR1 and CDR2 from the germline V gene are SGHNT and YENEEA. The CDR3 runs to 14 residues.

This clone was seen more than once but under ten times. The chain recombines TRBV2 with TRBJ2-7, with TRBD1 as a possible D gene (5 bases). Germline-derived CDR1 and CDR2 are SNHLY and FYNNEI. Trimming cost V 7 bases and J 3 bases, with 16 bases left between them. The CDR3 is 14 residues long. The CDR3 region has the DNA TGTGCCAGCACCGCCCCAGGGTGGGGCTACGAGCAGTACTTC. It specifies CASTAPGWGYEQYF.

The CDR3 spells CASSEQESNQPQHF. The CDR3 DNA is TGTGCCAGCAGTGAACAGGAAAGCAATCAGCCCCAGCATTTT. The chain joins TRBV6-1 to TRBJ1-5; D gene unclear. The CDR3 spans 14 residues. CDR1 is MNHNS and CDR2 is SASEGT in the germline V gene. The V and J ends lost 2 bases and 1 base respectively, with 6 bases between them.

This clone was observed a few times. The rearrangement links TRBV19 to TRBJ1-2; TRBD1 is a possible D gene (6 bases). Trimming took 3 bases from V and 0 from J, leaving 14 bases between them. The V gene's germline CDR1 is LNHDA and CDR2 SQIVND (reference sequence). The CDR3 is made up of 16 amino acids. The CDR3: CASSMKKTGSNYGYTF. The CDR3 DNA is TGTGCCAGTAGTATGAAAAAGACAGGTTCTAACTATGGCTACACCTTC.

This clone has just a few counts. The rearrangement links TRBV5-4 to TRBJ1-3; D gene unclear. Trimming stripped 4 bases from V and 0 bases from J, with 14 bases between. Germline V gene sequence: CDR1 SGHNT, CDR2 YYREEE (reference sequence). This CDR3 comprises 16 residues. In DNA, the CDR3 is TGTGCCAGCAGCACCGACTGGAATCTCTCTGGAAACACCATATATTTT. The encoded protein is CASSTDWNLSGNTIYF.

The chain couples TRBV7-7 to TRBJ2-7, with TRBD1 matching over 10 bases. V trimming: 6 bases; J trimming: 1 base; junction bases outside the gene matches: 9. CDR1 is SSHAT and CDR2 is FNYEAQ in the germline V gene (reference sequence). The CDR3 runs 16 residues. CDR3 nucleotides: TGTGCCAGCAGACGAAAACCGGGACAGGGGTCCTACGAGCAGTACTTC. Protein sequence: CASRRKPGQGSYEQYF.

This clone turned up a few times. V usage is TRBV6-6 and J usage is TRBJ2-3, with 7 nucleotides matching TRBD1. This CDR3 contains 12 residues. Germline CDR1 and CDR2: MNHNY and SVGAGI (reference sequence). With 7 bases clipped from V and 6 bases from J, the junction kept 4 bases outside the gene matches. CDR3 nucleotide sequence: TGTGCCAGCATTACAGGGGCGGATACGCAGTATTTT. Translating gives CASITGADTQYF.

Only one count was recorded for this clone. The chain links TRBV19 to TRBJ1-5; TRBD1 aligns across 11 bases. Germline CDR1 reads LNHDA; CDR2 reads SQIVND (reference sequence). The CDR3 has 15 residues. With V trimmed by 8 bases and J by 0 bases, 3 bases remained unmatched. CDR3 residues: CASRTGGYSNQPQHF. The CDR3 nucleotides read TGTGCCAGTCGGACAGGGGGCTATAGCAATCAGCCCCAGCATTTT. The full variable domain, completed using reference TRBV19 and TRBJ1-5, is DGGITQSPKYLFRKEGQNVTLSCEQNLNHDAMYWYRQDPGQGLRLIYYSQIVNDFQKGDIAEGYSVSREKKESFPLTVTSAQKNPTAFYLCASRTGGYSNQPQHFGDGTRLSIL.

V usage is TRBV10-1 and J usage is TRBJ1-2; D gene uncertain. Deletions cut 0 bases from V and 3 bases from J, with 5 bases between. The CDR3 totals 13 residues. The V gene's germline CDR1 is WNHNN and CDR2 SYGVQD (reference sequence). CDR3 in amino acids: CASSESPDYGYTF. CDR3 sequence (DNA): TGCGCCAGCAGTGAGTCGCCGGACTATGGCTACACCTTC.

The sample holds one count of this clone. The chain is built from TRBV19 and TRBJ2-7; the D gene is possibly TRBD2 (6 bases). Germline V lookup: CDR1 LNHDA, CDR2 SQIVND (reference sequence). Trimming took 9 bases from V and 7 from J, leaving 19 bases between them. CDR3 length equals 13 residues. CDR3 coding DNA: TGTGCCAGCGGGAACGGGGGTTCGATAGAGCAGTACTTC. Residues: CASGNGGSIEQYF.

The chain recombines TRBV19 with TRBJ2-7, with D perhaps matching TRBD1 (8 bases). Germline CDR1 and CDR2: LNHDA and SQIVND (reference sequence). There are 16 residues in the CDR3. With 5 bases removed from V and 0 bases from J, the gap between germline ends came to 17 bases. In DNA form, the CDR3 reads TGTGCCAGTAGTGTCAACAGGGGGGGAGTCTCCTACGAGCAGTACTTC. Its translation: CASSVNRGGVSYEQYF. The complete variable domain, with remaining parts taken from reference TRBV19 and TRBJ2-7, reads DGGITQSPKYLFRKEGQNVTLSCEQNLNHDAMYWYRQDPGQGLRLIYYSQIVNDFQKGDIAEGYSVSREKKESFPLTVTSAQKNPTAFYLCASSVNRGGVSYEQYFGPGTRLTVT.

This clone was counted a single time. V gene TRBV28 combines with J gene TRBJ2-5; 7 bases agree with TRBD2. CDR1 MDHEN and CDR2 SYDVKM come from the germline V gene. The CDR3 is made up of 16 amino acids. The V and J ends lost 5 bases and 5 bases, in that order; junction bases with no gene match: 14. This chain's CDR3 is CASSPEGREDAETQYF. CDR3 sequence (DNA): TGTGCCAGCAGTCCCGAAGGTCGGGAGGATGCGGAGACCCAGTACTTC.

This clone was observed a handful of times. The CDR3 is CATGQGATEAFF. In DNA form, the CDR3 reads TGCGCCACGGGACAGGGGGCCACTGAAGCTTTCTTT. The V and J genes are TRBV10-2 and TRBJ1-1; TRBD1 agrees at 12 bases. The CDR3 has 12 residues. V lost 10 bases, J lost 4 bases, and 1 base stayed unmatched. CDR1 is WSHSY, CDR2 SAAADI, per germline.

The CDR3 sequence is CASSPHPGTSGRVNEQFF. The CDR3 DNA reads TGTGCCAGCAGTCCTCACCCGGGGACTAGCGGGAGGGTGAATGAGCAGTTCTTC. The chain is built from TRBV25-1 and TRBJ2-1; 16 bases agree with TRBD2. This CDR3 is built from 18 residues. Looked up from germline, CDR1 is MGHDK and CDR2 is SYGVNS. The V gene end was trimmed by 5 bases and the J gene end by 7 bases; junction bases not matched to a gene: 11. Variable domain in full (rest from reference TRBV25-1 and TRBJ2-1): EADIYQTPRYLVIGTGKKITLECSQTMGHDKMYWYQQDPGMELHLIHYSYGVNSTEKGDLSSESTVSRIRTEHFPLTLESARPSHTSQYLCASSPHPGTSGRVNEQFFGPGTRLTVL.

This chain links TRBV25-1 with TRBJ2-1, with 10 positions matching TRBD1. V was pared by 4 bases and J by 2 bases, with 2 bases of the junction left unmatched. The CDR3 spans 15 residues. Per germline, CDR1 MGHDK and CDR2 SYGVNS. CDR3 nucleotides: TGTGCCAGCAGTGTTGGACAGGGGGCCTACAATGAGCAGTTCTTC. Amino acids: CASSVGQGAYNEQFF.

The chain links TRBV6-4 to TRBJ1-2; a possible D gene is TRBD1 (6 bases). CDR1 is MRHNA and CDR2 is SNTAGT in the germline V gene. The CDR3 sequence is 14 residues long. V lost 4 bases to trimming and J lost 4 bases, with 13 bases between them. The CDR3 DNA reads TGTGCCAGCAGTGCCACGGACAGAGCCTATGGCTACACCTTC. This gives the protein CASSATDRAYGYTF.

This CDR3 reads CASSPLGQGVGEKLFF. CDR3 bases: TGCGCCAGCAGCCCGCTCGGCCAGGGGGTAGGAGAAAAACTGTTTTTT. This chain joins TRBV4-1 and TRBJ1-4; 7 nucleotides align to TRBD1. The CDR3 is 16 residues long. J was trimmed by 8 bases and V by 4 bases; bases with no gene match: 13. Germline assignment: CDR1 MGHRA and CDR2 YSYEKL.

The V and J genes are TRBV14 and TRBJ2-2, with 7 nucleotides matching TRBD2. Germline V gene lookup returns CDR1 SGHDN and CDR2 FVKESK. The CDR3 length is 17 residues. Trimming removed 3 bases from V and 0 bases from J; junction bases left unmatched: 7. CDR3 sequence (DNA): TGTGCCAGCAGCCATTACAGCGGGGAGACGAACACCGGGGAGCTGTTTTTT. As protein: CASSHYSGETNTGELFF. Full variable domain (remainder filled in from reference TRBV14 and TRBJ2-2): EAGVTQFPSHSVIEKGQTVTLRCDPISGHDNLYWYRRVMGKEIKFLLHFVKESKQDESGMPNNRFLAERTGGTYSTLKVQPAELEDSGVYFCASSHYSGETNTGELFFGEGSRLTVL.

This rearrangement joins TRBV30 to TRBJ2-7; D is possibly TRBD1 (5 bases). The CDR3 loop spans 12 amino acids. Deletions cut 2 bases from V and 5 bases from J, with 10 bases between. Per germline, CDR1 GTSNPN and CDR2 SVGIG (reference sequence). The CDR3 DNA follows: TGTGCCTGGAGTAGGGGTTCGAACGAGCAGTACTTC. Translating it yields CAWSRGSNEQYF.

This clone has only one observation. V is TRBV30 and J is TRBJ2-1; TRBD2 agrees at 12 bases. The CDR3 sequence is 16 residues long. V lost 0 bases to trimming and J lost 7 bases; unmatched junction nucleotides: 7. Germline V gene lookup returns CDR1 GTSNPN and CDR2 SVGIG (reference sequence). The CDR3 loop reads CAWSVRSSGRANEQFF. The CDR3 region has the DNA TGTGCCTGGAGTGTAAGGTCTAGCGGGAGGGCAAATGAGCAGTTCTTC.

V and J are TRBV28 and TRBJ1-4; 8 nucleotides match TRBD1. Germline V gene data show CDR1 as MDHEN and CDR2 as SYDVKM. CDR3 length: 14 residues. The trim removed 5 bases at V and 8 bases at J, leaving 7 bases unmatched. The chain's CDR3 is CASSIRQGNEKLFF. The CDR3 bases are TGTGCCAGCAGTATACGACAGGGGAACGAAAAACTGTTTTTT.

The chain joins TRBV11-3 to TRBJ2-1; D uncertain. The CDR3 length is 12 residues. Germline assignment: CDR1 SGHNT and CDR2 YENEEA. V was clipped by 0 bases and J by 9 bases, with 6 bases between them. The CDR3 DNA follows: TGTGCCAGCAGCTTAGACTATAGTGAGCAGTTCTTC. It is translated as CASSLDYSEQFF.

V usage is TRBV30 and J usage is TRBJ1-1; D might be TRBD1 (5 bases). Trimming removed 0 bases at V and 5 bases at J, with 19 bases between. Germline values: CDR1 GTSNPN, CDR2 SVGIG (reference sequence). The length of the CDR3 is 16 residues. The CDR3 coding sequence is TGTGCCTGGAGTGTAAAGATTAAGGGGCTGGGAACTGAAGCTTTCTTT. It encodes CAWSVKIKGLGTEAFF.

V usage is TRBV27 and J usage is TRBJ2-7; 7 bases are shared with TRBD2. CDR1 MNHEY and CDR2 SMNVEV come from the germline V gene (reference sequence). The CDR3 covers 13 residues. Trimming cost V 6 bases and J 7 bases; bases outside gene matches: 9. The CDR3, as DNA: TGTGCCAGCAGAAACTCGACTAGCTGGGAGCAGTACTTC. Translated: CASRNSTSWEQYF.